The 2 T cell receptor beta chains below all came from one sample that was sequenced in a study of PD-1 blockade in classical Hodgkin lymphoma. The repertoire was sequenced with immunoSEQ multiplex PCR; TCRdb's copy has only in-frame clones and lacks some. The sample consists of 90,000 to 95,000 clones, roughly 89% of them appearing once. Brentuximab vedotin exposure varied among the patients, all of whom had relapsed after autologous stem cell transplantation. Source: peripheral blood mononuclear cells (PBMCs), taken before the second cycle of nivolumab. The origin of the receptors is a human donor with classical Hodgkin lymphoma.

This chain links TRBV7-2 with TRBJ2-2, with 9 bases aligning to TRBD2. This CDR3 region has 15 residues. Germline V gene data show CDR1 as SGHTA and CDR2 as FQGNSA. The V and J ends lost 2 bases and 6 bases, in that order; junction bases with no gene match: 4. CDR3 bases: TGTGCCAGCAGCTTAATTAGCGGGGGAGCCGGGGAGCTGTTTTTT. Its translation is CASSLISGGAGELFF.

V and J are TRBV11-1 and TRBJ2-1, with TRBD2 matching 8 bases. The CDR3 covers 15 residues. V trimming: 1 base; J trimming: 6 bases; junction bases outside the gene matches: 5. Per the germline V gene, CDR1 is SGHAT and CDR2 is FQDESV (reference sequence). CDR3 DNA: TGTGCCAGCAGCTTAGTCAGCGGGAGCGGCAATGAGCAGTTCTTC. Residues: CASSLVSGSGNEQFF.